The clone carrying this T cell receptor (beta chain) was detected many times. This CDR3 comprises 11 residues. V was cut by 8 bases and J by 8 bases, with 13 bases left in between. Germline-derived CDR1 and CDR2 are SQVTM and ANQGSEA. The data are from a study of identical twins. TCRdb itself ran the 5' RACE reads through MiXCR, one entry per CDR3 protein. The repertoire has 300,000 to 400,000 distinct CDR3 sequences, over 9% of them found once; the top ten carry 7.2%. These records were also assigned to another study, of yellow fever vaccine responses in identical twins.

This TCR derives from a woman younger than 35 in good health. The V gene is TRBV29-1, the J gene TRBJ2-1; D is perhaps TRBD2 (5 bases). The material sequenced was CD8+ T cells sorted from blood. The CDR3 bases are TGCAGCTACGAAGGGAGCTATGAGCAGTTCTTC. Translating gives CSYEGSYEQFF.